This is a list of T cell receptor beta chains from one sample in a study of blood T cells in healthy people across ages. MiXCR was run by TCRdb on the 5' RACE reads, yielding one entry per CDR3 protein. The sample records roughly 1.5 million distinct CDR3 sequences, about 42% being singletons. Sample: blood. The receptors shown here come from a woman aged 18-29 years in good health. CDR3s include the opening cysteine and the closing phenylalanine or tryptophan. D genes are given only for firm matches. For some rows the clone size is stated as once, few or many, or as a class when expanded; others skip it.

clone_size,d_call,j_call,v_call,cdr3_nt,cdr3_aa
.,.,TRBJ2-7,TRBV18,TGTGCCAGCTCACGGAGTTTGGAAGTGGACGAGCAGTACTTC,CASSRSLEVDEQYF
few,.,TRBJ2-5,TRBV4-1,TGCGCCAGCAGCCAAGCCGAGCGGAATGAGCAGTACTTC,CASSQAERNEQYF
.,.,TRBJ1-2,TRBV3-1,TGTGCCAGCAGCCAAGCAGAAAGCGGACCCCGACACCCTAAAGGCTACACCTTC,CASSQAESGPRHPKGYTF
few,.,TRBJ2-7,TRBV18,TGTGCCAGCTCACCCCTCCAGCGGCACTACGAGCAGTACTTC,CASSPLQRHYEQYF
few,TRBD1,TRBJ2-7,TRBV19,TGTGCCAGTACCCTGACAGGGAGAAGCTACGAGCAGTACTTC,CASTLTGRSYEQYF
.,.,TRBJ2-4,TRBV9,TGTGCCAGCAGCCCCAAGAGGGACGCAAACATTCAGTACTTC,CASSPKRDANIQYF
.,.,TRBJ2-3,TRBV4-1,TGCGCCAGCAGCCAAGATAGCAGGGCCTCCACAGATACGCAGTATTTT,CASSQDSRASTDTQYF
.,.,TRBJ2-5,TRBV7-9,TGTGCCGGCAGCGACGGGGGCAAAGAGACCCAGTACTTC,CAGSDGGKETQYF
few,.,TRBJ1-2,TRBV2,TGTGCCAGCAACAGGTTCATTGATGGCTACACCTTC,CASNRFIDGYTF
.,.,TRBJ2-7,TRBV7-2,TGTGCCACCAAAATGGATGCCTCCTACAATGAGCAGTACTTC,CATKMDASYNEQYF
few,TRBD2,TRBJ2-1,TRBV3-1,TGTGCCAGCCGCGGGAGCCAATCCCCAGGGTCCTACAATGAGCAGTTCTTC,CASRGSQSPGSYNEQFF
.,TRBD2,TRBJ2-1,TRBV6-5,TGTGCCAGCAGTTACTCGACTAGCGGGGTTTACAATGAGCAGTTCTTC,CASSYSTSGVYNEQFF
few,TRBD1,TRBJ1-2,TRBV12-5,TGTGCTAGTGGTTTGGTGACAGTAGACAGGGCTAACTATGGCTACACCTTC,CASGLVTVDRANYGYTF
.,.,TRBJ1-1,TRBV2,TGTGCCAGCATCTCGATAGAAACTGAAGCTTTCTTT,CASISIETEAFF
.,.,TRBJ2-2,TRBV12-3/TRBV12-4,TGTGCCAGTCGTGAGGGGAAGTACACCGGGGAGCTGTTTTTT,CASREGKYTGELFF
.,.,TRBJ1-2,TRBV20-1,TGCAGTGCTAGAGAGGAGGTTCCCGCTAACTATGGCTACACCTTC,CSAREEVPANYGYTF